This TCR beta chain originates from a study of blood T cell repertoires in COVID-19. V lost 3 bases and J 1 base, leaving 15 bases between the germline ends. The CDR3 length is 16 residues. Germline values: CDR1 MNHNY, CDR2 SVGAGI (reference sequence). Libraries were prepared by immunoSEQ multiplex PCR; TCRdb keeps only in-frame clonotypes and omits some of them. The sample consists of about 240,000 clones, about 85% of them appearing once. The chain joins TRBV6-6 to TRBJ1-2; TRBD1 is a possible D gene (5 bases). Sequencing was performed on peripheral blood. This receptor was obtained from a man between 60 and 70 years old who had recovered from COVID-19. The CDR3 is CASSYGPGQINYGYTF. CDR3 DNA sequence: TGTGCCAGCAGTTATGGCCCCGGACAAATTAACTATGGCTACACCTTC.